A selection of T cell receptor beta chains follows, all from one sample in a study of control samples from healthy donors and cancer patients. Only in-frame clones appear in the TCRdb table, and some are missing; sequencing was by immunoSEQ multiplex PCR. The sample holds 100,000 or so clones, more than 85% seen once. Sequenced: blood. These receptor sequences come from a woman aged 25 to 45 in good health. CDR3s include the opening cysteine and the closing phenylalanine or tryptophan. The order of the fields is V gene, clone size, CDR3 protein. Part of the rows lack a size; the others show once, few, many or a class for expanded clones.

TRBV5-1,NA,CASSLVVGAYEQYF
TRBV19,NA,CASSLVSGPYEQYF
TRBV28,NA,CASSSRTGGLGEQYF
TRBV27,NA,CASRNLGGADNQPQHF
TRBV10-2,NA,CASKASTDTQYF
TRBV19,NA,CASSIVGGEYGYTF
TRBV7-3,NA,CASSFTGNTEAFF
TRBV24-1,NA,CATSDPNYSEAFF
TRBV27,NA,CASSLSFETDNSPLHF
TRBV13,NA,CASSLNRGDYGYTF
TRBV6-2/TRBV6-3,NA,CASSHVSNQPQHF
TRBV6-5,NA,CASSPTLGNEQFF
TRBV6-5,once,CASRFGQVGETQYF
TRBV5-1,NA,CASSFDHGVNTEAFF
TRBV7-9,NA,CASSLMTGRTEAFF
TRBV12-3/TRBV12-4,few,CASDWGNTIYF
TRBV10-3,NA,CAISTGTWQPQHF
TRBV5-1,NA,CASSLGDSVSNQPQHF
TRBV27,NA,CASSKERGPTDTQYF
TRBV5-4,NA,CASSLFSASGGTDTQYF
TRBV5-4,NA,CASSLGAGGYTF
TRBV27,NA,CASRPGTAGNQPQHF
TRBV3-1/TRBV3-2,NA,CASSLTVNTEAFF
TRBV7-2,NA,CASSLVGTGTPDIQYF
TRBV5-6,NA,CASSLAVGGWYF
TRBV6-6,NA,CASRDSNTEAFF
TRBV27,few,CASSPTGLAPLHF
TRBV11-2,NA,CASSLERSPPHSGNTIYF
TRBV25-1,NA,CASSATATNQPQHF
TRBV11-1,NA,CASSSQNTEAFF
TRBV3-1/TRBV3-2,NA,CASSQGVLSWGSTDTQYF
TRBV28,NA,CASSLGRGGSYNSPLHF
TRBV5-4,NA,CASSTSGPPYEQYF
TRBV30,few,CAWGGDNSYEQYF
TRBV19,NA,CASSPKTPGYTF
TRBV3-1/TRBV3-2,NA,CASSQGGLDSGEQFF
TRBV5-1,NA,CASSGGAMDYGYTF
TRBV11-3,once,CASSSGQGATDTQYF
TRBV28,NA,CRAGNYGYTF
TRBV30,NA,CAGAWGQVTHEQYF
TRBV11-3,NA,CASSLVEGEDYGYTF
TRBV19,NA,CASSHGTGGMGELFF
TRBV28,NA,CASRDRGGRALGYTF
TRBV13,NA,CASSFSEETQYF
TRBV25-1,once,CASSESGGLYEQYF
TRBV18,NA,CASSPRVLSQGAVGELFF
TRBV5-1,NA,CASSPPGGRDTEAFF
TRBV11-3,NA,CASSLDVGAGQNLNTQYF
TRBV10-1,NA,CASSEAKMNTEAFF
TRBV7-3,NA,CASSNGVTQIPQYF
TRBV9,NA,CASSVRISGGDGYTF